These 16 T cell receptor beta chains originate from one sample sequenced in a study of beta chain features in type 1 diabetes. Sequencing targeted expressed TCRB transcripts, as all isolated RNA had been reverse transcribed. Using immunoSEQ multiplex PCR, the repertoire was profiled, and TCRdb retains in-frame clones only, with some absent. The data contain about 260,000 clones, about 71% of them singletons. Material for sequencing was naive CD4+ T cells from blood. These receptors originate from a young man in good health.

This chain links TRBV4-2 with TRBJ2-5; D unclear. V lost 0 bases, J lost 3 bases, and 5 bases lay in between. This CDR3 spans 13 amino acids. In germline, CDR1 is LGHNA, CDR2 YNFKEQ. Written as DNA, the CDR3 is TGTGCCAGCAGCCAAGATTTGAAAGAGACCCAGTACTTC. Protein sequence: CASSQDLKETQYF.

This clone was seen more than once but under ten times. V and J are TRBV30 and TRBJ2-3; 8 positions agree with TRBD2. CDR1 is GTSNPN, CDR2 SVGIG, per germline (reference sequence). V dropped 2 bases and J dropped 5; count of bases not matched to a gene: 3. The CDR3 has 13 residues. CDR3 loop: CAWSQRERDTQYF. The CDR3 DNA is TGTGCCTGGAGTCAGCGGGAGAGAGATACGCAGTATTTT.

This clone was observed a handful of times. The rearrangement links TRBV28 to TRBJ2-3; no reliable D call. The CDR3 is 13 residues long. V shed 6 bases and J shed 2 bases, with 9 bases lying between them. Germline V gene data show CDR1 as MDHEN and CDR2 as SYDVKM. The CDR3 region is CASRSRFTDTQYF. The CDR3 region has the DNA TGTGCCAGCAGGTCCCGGTTCACAGATACGCAGTATTTT.

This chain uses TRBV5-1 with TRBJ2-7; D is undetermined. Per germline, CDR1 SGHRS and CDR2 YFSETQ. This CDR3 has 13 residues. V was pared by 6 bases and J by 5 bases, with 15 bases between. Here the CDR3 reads CASTTGWGHEQYF. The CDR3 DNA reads TGCGCCAGCACCACCGGGTGGGGTCACGAGCAGTACTTC.

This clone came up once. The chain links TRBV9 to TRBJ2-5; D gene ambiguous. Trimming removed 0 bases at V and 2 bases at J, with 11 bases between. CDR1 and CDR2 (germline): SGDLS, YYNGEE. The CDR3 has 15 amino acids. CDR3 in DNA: TGTGCCAGCAGCGTAGGGGGATGGGGACAAGAGACCCAGTACTTC. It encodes CASSVGGWGQETQYF.

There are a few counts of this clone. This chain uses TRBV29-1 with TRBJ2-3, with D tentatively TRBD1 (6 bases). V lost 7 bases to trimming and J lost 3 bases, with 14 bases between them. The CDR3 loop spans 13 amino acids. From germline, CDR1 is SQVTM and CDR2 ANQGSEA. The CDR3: CSGSRGRTDTQYF. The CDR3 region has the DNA TGCAGCGGCTCCAGGGGACGGACAGATACGCAGTATTTT.

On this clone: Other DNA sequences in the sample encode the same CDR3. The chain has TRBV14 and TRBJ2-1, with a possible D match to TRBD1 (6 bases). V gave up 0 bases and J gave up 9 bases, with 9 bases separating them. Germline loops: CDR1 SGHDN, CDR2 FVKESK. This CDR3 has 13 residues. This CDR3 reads CASSQDLGGEQFF. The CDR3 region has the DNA TGTGCCAGCAGCCAAGATTTAGGGGGTGAGCAGTTCTTC. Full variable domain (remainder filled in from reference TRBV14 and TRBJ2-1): EAGVTQFPSHSVIEKGQTVTLRCDPISGHDNLYWYRRVMGKEIKFLLHFVKESKQDESGMPNNRFLAERTGGTYSTLKVQPAELEDSGVYFCASSQDLGGEQFFGPGTRLTVL.

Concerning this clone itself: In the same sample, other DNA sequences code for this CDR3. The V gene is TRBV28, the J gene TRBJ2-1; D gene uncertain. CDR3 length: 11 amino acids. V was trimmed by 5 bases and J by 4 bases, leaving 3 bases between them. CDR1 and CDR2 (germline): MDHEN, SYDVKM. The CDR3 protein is CASSRYNEQFF. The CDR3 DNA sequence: TGTGCCAGCAGTCGATACAATGAGCAGTTCTTC.

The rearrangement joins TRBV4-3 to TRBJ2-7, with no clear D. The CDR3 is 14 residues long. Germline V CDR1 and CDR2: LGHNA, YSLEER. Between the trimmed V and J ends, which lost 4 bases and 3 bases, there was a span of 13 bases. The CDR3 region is CASSLNSRVYEQYF. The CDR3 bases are TGCGCCAGCAGCCTCAATTCCCGGGTCTACGAGCAGTACTTC.

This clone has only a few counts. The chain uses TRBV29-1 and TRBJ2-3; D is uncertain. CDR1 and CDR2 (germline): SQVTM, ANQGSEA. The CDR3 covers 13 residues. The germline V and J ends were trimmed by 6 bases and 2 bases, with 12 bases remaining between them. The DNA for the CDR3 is TGCAGCGTCGACACCGGCTACACAGATACGCAGTATTTT. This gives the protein CSVDTGYTDTQYF.

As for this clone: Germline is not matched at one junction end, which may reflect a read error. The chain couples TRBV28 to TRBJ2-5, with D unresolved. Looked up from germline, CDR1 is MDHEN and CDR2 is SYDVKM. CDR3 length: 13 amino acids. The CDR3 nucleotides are TGTGCCAGCAGTTTAAGACACCAGGAGACCCAGTACTTC. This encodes CASSLRHQETQYF.

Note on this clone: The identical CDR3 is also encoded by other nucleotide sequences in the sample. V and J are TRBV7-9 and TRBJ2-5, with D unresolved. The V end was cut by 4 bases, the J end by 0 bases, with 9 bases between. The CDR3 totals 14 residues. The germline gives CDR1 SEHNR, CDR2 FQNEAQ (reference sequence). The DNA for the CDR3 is TGTGCCAGCAGCTCCCTAACGTACCAAGAGACCCAGTACTTC. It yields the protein CASSSLTYQETQYF.

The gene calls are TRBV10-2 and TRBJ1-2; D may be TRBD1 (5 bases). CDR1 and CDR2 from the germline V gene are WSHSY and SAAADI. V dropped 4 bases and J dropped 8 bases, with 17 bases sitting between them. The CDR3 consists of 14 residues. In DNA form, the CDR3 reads TGCGCCAGCAGTGGACAGTTGTCTGTGAGGGGCTACACCTTC. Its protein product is CASSGQLSVRGYTF.

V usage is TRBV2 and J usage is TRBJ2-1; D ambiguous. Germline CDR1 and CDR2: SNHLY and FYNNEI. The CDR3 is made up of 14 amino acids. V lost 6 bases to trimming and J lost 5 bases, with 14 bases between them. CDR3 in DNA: TGTGCCAGCAGACGGGCAGAAACCGACAATGAGCAGTTCTTC. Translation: CASRRAETDNEQFF.

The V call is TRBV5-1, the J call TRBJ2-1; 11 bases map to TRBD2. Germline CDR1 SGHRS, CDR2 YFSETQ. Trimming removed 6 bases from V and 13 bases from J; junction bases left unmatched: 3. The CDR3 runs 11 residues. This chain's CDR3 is CASMGLADQFF. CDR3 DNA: TGCGCCAGCATGGGACTAGCGGACCAGTTCTTC.

This CDR3 reads CSVNPGGGYTF. The CDR3 coding sequence is TGCAGCGTCAACCCAGGAGGGGGCTACACCTTC. The chain uses TRBV29-1 and TRBJ1-2, with no clear D. Looked up from germline, CDR1 is SQVTM and CDR2 is ANQGSEA. CDR3 length equals 11 residues. V was cut by 6 bases and J by 8 bases, with 13 bases left in between.